This entry lists 21 T cell receptor beta chains sequenced from one sample in a study of cytomegalovirus exposure and HLA in healthy donors. PCR used 60 Vbeta primers and 13 Jbeta primers. Method: immunoSEQ multiplex PCR; TCRdb's copy keeps in-frame clones and lacks some. The table has about 110,000 clones, about four fifths seen once. Sequencing was performed on PBMCs. The receptors shown here come from a young man in good health and CMV-seropositive.

The chain has TRBV6-6 and TRBJ2-1, with a tentative D call TRBD1 (6 bases). The CDR3 has 12 residues. V lost 2 bases, J lost 10 bases, and 9 bases lay in between. Germline-derived CDR1 and CDR2 are MNHNY and SVGAGI (reference sequence). The CDR3 loop is CASSYGQLEQFF. The CDR3 nucleotides read TGTGCCAGCAGTTACGGACAGCTAGAGCAGTTCTTC.

The CDR3 reads CASSSHQATGELFF. The CDR3 DNA reads TGCGCCAGCAGCTCCCATCAGGCCACCGGGGAGCTGTTTTTT. The chain links TRBV5-1 to TRBJ2-2; the D is unclear. The CDR3 length is 14 residues. The V end lost 3 bases, the J end lost 4 bases, and 10 bases lay between the germline ends. Per germline, CDR1 SGHRS and CDR2 YFSETQ.

The chain carries TRBV19 and TRBJ1-5; tentatively, D is TRBD1 (5 bases). Germline V lookup: CDR1 LNHDA, CDR2 SQIVND (reference sequence). The CDR3 is made up of 14 amino acids. Between the trimmed V and J ends, which lost 8 bases and 1 base, there was a span of 12 bases. The CDR3 loop is CASSYGASNQPQHF. The CDR3, as DNA: TGTGCCAGTTCCTATGGGGCCAGCAATCAGCCCCAGCATTTT.

This chain joins TRBV5-4 and TRBJ1-2; 7 bases are a match to TRBD1. The germline CDR1 and CDR2 sequences are SGHNT and YYREEE (reference sequence). V was pared by 3 bases and J by 4 bases, with 9 bases of the junction left unmatched. The CDR3 length is 15 residues. CDR3 residues: CASSSTDRPFYGYTF. The CDR3 DNA follows: TGTGCCAGCAGCTCCACGGACAGGCCCTTCTATGGCTACACCTTC.

The CDR3 loop is CASSVDRAGVDTQYF. CDR3 nucleotide sequence: TGTGCCAGCAGCGTAGATAGGGCGGGGGTCGATACGCAGTATTTT. This sequence joins TRBV9 and TRBJ2-3, with TRBD2 matching over 7 bases. CDR1 SGDLS and CDR2 YYNGEE come from the germline V gene. The CDR3 length is 15 residues. Trimming cost V 0 bases and J 6 bases; bases outside gene matches: 7.

The chain combines TRBV5-8 with TRBJ1-1; 9 bases are shared with TRBD1. CDR1 is SGHTS, CDR2 YDEGEE, per germline. The J segment lost 1 base and the V segment lost 2 bases, leaving 3 bases of the junction unmatched. The CDR3 is made up of 15 amino acids. The CDR3 loop is CASSFPGQGNTEAFF. DNA for the CDR3: TGTGCCAGCAGCTTCCCGGGACAGGGGAACACTGAAGCTTTCTTT.

The chain carries TRBV29-1 and TRBJ1-2; no clear D. V dropped 5 bases and J dropped 3 bases, with 13 bases sitting between them. The CDR3 extends over 13 amino acids. Germline-derived CDR1 and CDR2 are SQVTM and ANQGSEA. CDR3 sequence: CSVREGWDYGYTF. The DNA for the CDR3 is TGCAGCGTTCGGGAAGGGTGGGACTATGGCTACACCTTC.

The V call is TRBV6-1, the J call TRBJ2-3; D not certain. The V gene lost 2 bases and the J gene lost 2 bases, with 8 bases spanning the gap. The CDR3 is made up of 14 amino acids. Germline-derived CDR1 and CDR2 are MNHNS and SASEGT. The CDR3 loop reads CASSESQYTDTQYF. The CDR3 coding sequence is TGTGCCAGCAGTGAATCACAGTACACAGATACGCAGTATTTT.

This clone was counted a few times. The chain combines TRBV6-1 with TRBJ2-5, with TRBD1 identical over 9 bases. The V and J ends lost 4 bases and 4 bases, in that order; junction bases with no gene match: 7. The CDR3 runs to 15 residues. Germline CDR1 reads MNHNS; CDR2 reads SASEGT. In DNA form, the CDR3 reads TGTGCCAGCAGTGCACGGACAGGGGTTGTAGAGACCCAGTACTTC. It yields the protein CASSARTGVVETQYF.

In its sample, this clone was seen once. The J gene is TRBJ1-1, the V gene TRBV7-9; D gene uncertain. CDR3 length equals 13 residues. V was cut by 5 bases and J by 1 base, with 8 bases left in between. Germline V gene sequence: CDR1 SEHNR, CDR2 FQNEAQ (reference sequence). This CDR3 is CASSATANTEAFF. The DNA of the CDR3 is TGTGCCAGCAGCGCTACAGCGAACACTGAAGCTTTCTTT. Using reference TRBV7-9 and TRBJ1-1 for the parts outside the CDR3, the full variable domain is DTGVSQNPRHKITKRGQNVTFRCDPISEHNRLYWYRQTLGQGPEFLTYFQNEAQLEKSRLLSDRFSAERPKGSFSTLEIQRTEQGDSAMYLCASSATANTEAFFGQGTRLTVV.

This chain joins TRBV7-6 and TRBJ1-5; 8 positions match TRBD1. There are 16 residues in the CDR3. Per the germline V gene, CDR1 is SGHVS and CDR2 is FNYEAQ. The J segment lost 3 bases and the V segment lost 5 bases, leaving 9 bases of the junction unmatched. This CDR3 is CASSPGQGFVNQPQHF. The CDR3 DNA sequence: TGTGCCAGCAGCCCTGGACAGGGCTTTGTCAATCAGCCCCAGCATTTT.

This clone appeared once. The chain carries TRBV5-6 and TRBJ2-7; 10 bases are a match to TRBD1. From germline, CDR1 is SGHDT and CDR2 YYEEEE. This CDR3 region has 16 residues. Unmatched junction bases numbered 7, after V lost 2 bases and J lost 2 bases. CDR3 coding DNA: TGTGCCAGCAGCTTAACCGGGACAGGGGTGCCCTACGAGCAGTACTTC. This sequence encodes CASSLTGTGVPYEQYF.

The rearrangement links TRBV11-3 to TRBJ2-3; 7 nucleotides align to TRBD2. This CDR3 comprises 13 residues. Trimming removed 9 bases from V and 0 bases from J; junction bases left unmatched: 3. Germline CDR1 SGHNT, CDR2 YENEEA. Here the CDR3 reads CASASGSTDTQYF. The CDR3 DNA is TGTGCCAGTGCTAGCGGCAGCACAGATACGCAGTATTTT.

The CDR3 DNA reads as TGTGCCAGCAGAGGGACAGCGGAACCCCTCTACACCTTC. It yields the protein CASRGTAEPLYTF. The genes are TRBV6-1 and TRBJ1-2; 7 bases match TRBD1. Germline V gene data show CDR1 as MNHNS and CDR2 as SASEGT. The V gene end was trimmed by 6 bases and the J gene end by 10 bases; junction bases not matched to a gene: 11. This CDR3 region has 13 residues.

This chain links TRBV10-2 with TRBJ1-5, with 7 bases aligning to TRBD1. Germline-derived CDR1 and CDR2 are WSHSY and SAAADI. The V and J ends lost 6 bases and 5 bases, in that order; junction bases with no gene match: 10. This CDR3 is built from 15 residues. CDR3 coding DNA: TGCGCCAGCAGCCCTGGACAGGCAGGTTATCAGCCCCAGCATTTT. It codes for CASSPGQAGYQPQHF.

This clone was counted once. The J gene is TRBJ1-2, the V gene TRBV18; 10 nucleotides line up with TRBD1. V shed 8 bases and J 4 bases; nucleotides not matched to a gene: 13. Germline V gene data show CDR1 as KGHSH and CDR2 as LQKENI. The CDR3 totals 16 residues. The CDR3 is CASAVAGTGDGYGYTF. CDR3 coding DNA: TGTGCCAGCGCTGTGGCCGGGACAGGGGATGGCTATGGCTACACCTTC.

V gene TRBV4-1 combines with J gene TRBJ1-5, with D perhaps TRBD1 (6 bases). The V end lost 1 base, the J end lost 6 bases, and 10 bases lay between the germline ends. This CDR3 is 14 amino acids long. CDR1 and CDR2 (germline): MGHRA, YSYEKL. CDR3 loop: CASSQGTAPQPQHF. In DNA, the CDR3 is TGCGCCAGCAGCCAAGGGACAGCTCCTCAGCCCCAGCATTTT.

This sequence joins TRBV9 and TRBJ2-1; D unclear. V lost 0 bases to trimming and J lost 5 bases, with 6 bases between them. CDR1 is SGDLS, CDR2 YYNGEE, per germline. The CDR3 totals 13 residues. In nucleotides, the CDR3 is TGTGCCAGCAGCGTAGGAGTAGACAATGAGCAGTTCTTC. This encodes CASSVGVDNEQFF.

V and J are TRBV27 and TRBJ2-7, with D hard to call. The CDR3 has 14 residues. V was clipped by 5 bases and J by 6 bases, with 17 bases between them. Germline V gene data show CDR1 as MNHEY and CDR2 as SMNVEV (reference sequence). In DNA form, the CDR3 reads TGTGCCAGCAGTCCCTCGTCCCCCTTCGGCGAGCAGTACTTC. This codes for CASSPSSPFGEQYF.

This chain links TRBV5-4 with TRBJ2-5; 10 nucleotides agree with TRBD2. Germline loops: CDR1 SGHNT, CDR2 YYREEE (reference sequence). V was pared by 4 bases and J by 4 bases, with 7 bases of the junction left unmatched. The length of the CDR3 is 15 residues. CDR3 DNA: TGTGCCAGCAGCGATTTAGCGGGAGGAGGAGAGACCCAGTACTTC. Translation gives CASSDLAGGGETQYF.

The chain employs TRBV6-5 and TRBJ1-1; D is possibly TRBD1 (5 bases). V was trimmed by 4 bases and J by 11 bases, leaving 14 bases between them. The germline gives CDR1 MNHEY, CDR2 SVGAGI. The CDR3 is made up of 12 amino acids. The CDR3 loop reads CASSFRRGTAFF. The CDR3 DNA sequence: TGTGCCAGCAGTTTCCGAAGGGGAACTGCTTTCTTT.